This T cell receptor beta chain was recovered during a study of Tregs in tolerant kidney transplant recipients. In the study overall: An approximately 3-day belatacept mixed lymphocyte reaction, sometimes plus 5-day graft donor restimulation, preceded CD4+CD25+CD127- sorting.

This clone has ten or more counts. Its matching antigen is unknown. Clones were read by immunoSEQ multiplex PCR, and TCRdb kept only the in-frame ones, dropping some. This table has roughly 16,000 clones, about two thirds appearing once. This CDR3 comprises 15 residues. V lost 6 bases to trimming and J lost 2 bases, with 15 bases between them. CDR1 and CDR2 from the germline V gene are SGDLS and YYNGEE. Sample: Tregs from blood cultured with allogeneic cells. The gene calls are TRBV9 and TRBJ2-1; D is perhaps TRBD1 or TRBD2 (5 bases each). The clonotype was recovered from a human donor in good health. The CDR3 spells CASTPRDAAYNEQFF. DNA of the CDR3: TGTGCCAGCACCCCGAGGGACGCGGCCTACAATGAGCAGTTCTTC.